This TCR beta chain was profiled in a study of monozygotic twins with inflammatory bowel disease. The study, taken as a whole, reports: IBD patients shared fewer clonotypes with other individuals than healthy twins, especially patients with disease activity signs. Concordance status among twins (concordant versus discordant) showed no link to repertoire similarity, possibly from limited power.

Details on this clonotype: Its antigen is undetermined.

The authors isolated total RNA from whole blood without sorting T cells. TCRdb reprocessed the 5' RACE reads and stores each CDR3 protein as one record, lacking DNA. This listing includes over 200,000 distinct CDR3 sequences. CDR1 is SGHTA and CDR2 is FQGTGA in the germline V gene. The CDR3 runs to 15 residues. The clonotype was recovered from a human donor with ulcerative colitis or Crohn's disease, or a healthy co-twin of an affected twin (not recorded which). The chain employs TRBV7-3 and TRBJ2-1. The sequenced material came from blood. This CDR3 reads CASSLNGVSYNEQFF.